Below are 26 T cell receptor beta chains sequenced from a single sample in a study of human T cells and chemical hapten exposure (dated by TCRdb to 2020 to 2023). Taken with the paper, the label for time point translates to: pre-sensitization, week 0. This specimen's treatment or condition label, interpreted: therapeutic diphenylcyclopropenone sensitization with weekly scalp DPC. Library construction relied on RACE. TCRdb shows the sequencer as NextSeq 500. TCRdb handled the public reads itself, with Q25 trimming in fastp and clone calling in MiXCR, and kept productive beta chains. When rows share a CDR3 protein, they turn into one entry using the most common DNA and genes. This sample gives a few hundred thousand distinct CDR3 sequences in total; around 5.5% of them show up just once. Together, the top ten hold about 7.7% of the sample. Sequenced here: whole blood, sampled in connection with sensitization to the hapten diphenylcyclopropenone (DPC). The origin of the receptors is a woman between 18 and 29 years old with alopecia areata. Some clones in this sample may be carry-over from other donors' samples.

Many counts were recorded for this clonotype. The rearrangement links TRBV7-8 to TRBJ1-4; D unclear. V was pared by 6 bases and J by 5 bases, with 13 bases between. CDR1 is SGHVS and CDR2 is FQNEAQ in the germline V gene. This CDR3 is built from 14 residues. CDR3 sequence: CASRESALNEKLFF. CDR3 nucleotides: TGTGCCAGCAGAGAGTCGGCCTTAAATGAAAAACTGTTTTTT. The full variable domain, its missing parts supplied by reference TRBV7-8 and TRBJ1-4, is GAGVSQSPRYKVAKRGQDVALRCDPISGHVSLFWYQQALGQGPEFLTYFQNEAQLDKSGLPSDRFFAERPEGSVSTLKIQRTQQEDSAVYLCASRESALNEKLFFGSGTQLSVL.

The chain recombines TRBV3-1 with TRBJ1-5; D is undetermined. The V and J ends lost 3 bases and 3 bases respectively, with 12 bases between them. Germline V gene lookup returns CDR1 LGHDT and CDR2 YNNKEL (reference sequence). The CDR3 consists of 15 residues. The CDR3 DNA sequence: TGTGCCAGCAGCCATTCCGGACCCTACAATCAGCCCCAGCATTTT. This gives the protein CASSHSGPYNQPQHF.

This clonotype was counted ten times or more. The V gene is TRBV7-9, the J gene TRBJ1-2; D unclear. With 0 bases removed from V and 0 bases from J, the gap between germline ends came to 20 bases. CDR1 is SEHNR and CDR2 is FQNEAQ in the germline V gene (reference sequence). The CDR3 is made up of 19 amino acids. The CDR3 nucleotides are TGTGCCAGCAGCTTAGCGAGCCTCAGGTTCAGGAGGGCTAACTATGGCTACACCTTC. Amino acid sequence: CASSLASLRFRRANYGYTF.

This clonotype was recorded many times. This chain uses TRBV5-5 with TRBJ1-2; tentative D call: TRBD1 (5 bases). The CDR3 contains 15 residues. V was pared by 1 base and J by 0 bases, with 10 bases between. Germline V gene data show CDR1 as SGHKS and CDR2 as YYEKEE (reference sequence). The CDR3 DNA follows: TGTGCCAGCAGCTTGACAGGCGGGACTAACTATGGCTACACCTTC. Residues: CASSLTGGTNYGYTF.

This clonotype was counted a few times. This rearrangement joins TRBV23-1 to TRBJ2-5, with D uncertain. TRBV23-1 is classed as an ORF, of uncertain function. The CDR3 totals 15 residues. Trimming took 0 bases from V and 6 from J, leaving 14 bases between them. CDR3 in amino acids: CASSQSESRHQTQYF. The CDR3 bases are TGCGCCAGCAGTCAATCGGAATCCCGGCATCAGACCCAGTACTTC.

CDR3 residues: CASSRTGRYQETQYF. The CDR3 bases are TGTGCCAGCAGCAGGACAGGGCGGTACCAAGAGACCCAGTACTTC. The chain couples TRBV14 to TRBJ2-5, with 8 bases fitting TRBD1. Trimming removed 5 bases from V and 0 bases from J; junction bases left unmatched: 5. Germline lookup yields CDR1 SGHDN and CDR2 FVKESK. CDR3 size: 15 residues.

This clonotype was counted ten times or more. The gene calls are TRBV6-6 and TRBJ1-1; D gene uncertain. CDR3 length: 15 residues. Germline CDR1 and CDR2: MNHNY and SVGAGI (reference sequence). V lost 4 bases, J lost 1 base, and 13 bases lay in between. As DNA, the CDR3 is TGTGCCAGCAGTTCCCAAGCTGTTGAGAACACTGAAGCTTTCTTT. It encodes CASSSQAVENTEAFF.

The rearrangement links TRBV2 to TRBJ2-3, with 7 bases aligning to TRBD1. The CDR3 contains 16 residues. Germline lookup yields CDR1 SNHLY and CDR2 FYNNEI. The J segment lost 2 bases and the V segment lost 4 bases, leaving 9 bases of the junction unmatched. CDR3 DNA: TGTGCCAGCAGTGTACAGGGGCTGGGGTCCACAGATACGCAGTATTTT. Translation: CASSVQGLGSTDTQYF.

The table lists this clonotype with a few counts. The chain recombines TRBV28 with TRBJ2-7; a possible D gene is TRBD1 (5 bases). V was cut by 5 bases and J by 2 bases, with 13 bases left in between. The CDR3 is 14 residues long. Germline CDR1 reads MDHEN; CDR2 reads SYDVKM. The CDR3 loop is CASSLPQGPYEQYF. CDR3 bases: TGTGCCAGCAGTCTCCCGCAGGGTCCCTACGAGCAGTACTTC.

This clonotype was counted only a few times. CDR3 amino acids: CASSNLNIQYF. In nucleotides, the CDR3 is TGTGCCAGCAGTAATCTCAACATTCAGTACTTC. The chain carries TRBV7-2 and TRBJ2-4; D gene uncertain. Trimming stripped 6 bases from V and 7 bases from J, with 7 bases between. The CDR3 contains 11 residues. Germline values: CDR1 SGHTA, CDR2 FQGNSA.

This clonotype was seen at least ten times. The V call is TRBV12-3 or TRBV12-4, the J call TRBJ2-3, with 8 bases fitting TRBD2. V was clipped by 3 bases and J by 3 bases; unmatched bases: 8. This CDR3 spans 16 amino acids. The CDR3 region has the DNA TGTGCCAGCAGTTTTAGCGGGGATTCACGGACAGATACGCAGTATTTT. Its protein is CASSFSGDSRTDTQYF.

The CDR3 sequence is CSARFSSEVLTDTQYF. Here the CDR3 DNA reads TGCAGTGCTAGGTTCAGTAGCGAGGTTCTCACAGATACGCAGTATTTT. V is TRBV20-1 and J is TRBJ2-3, with D maybe TRBD2 (5 bases). The CDR3 is 16 residues long. Per germline, CDR1 DFQATT and CDR2 SNEGSKA (reference sequence). V was pared by 3 bases and J by 2 bases, with 18 bases between.

This clonotype showed up many times. This chain uses TRBV3-1 with TRBJ1-4, with TRBD1 as a possible D gene (5 bases). V was pared by 1 base and J by 6 bases, with 6 bases between. Germline loops: CDR1 LGHDT, CDR2 YNNKEL (reference sequence). This CDR3 has 13 residues. The CDR3 nucleotides read TGTGCCAGCAGCCAAGCCAGGGATGAAAAACTGTTTTTT. Translating gives CASSQARDEKLFF.

CDR3 in amino acids: CASSLTGKITEAFF. CDR3 DNA sequence: TGTGCCAGCAGTCTCACAGGGAAGATCACTGAAGCTTTCTTT. The genes are TRBV28 and TRBJ1-1, with D perhaps matching TRBD1 (6 bases). Trimming left V 5 bases short and J 4 bases short, with 14 bases between. Germline V gene sequence: CDR1 MDHEN, CDR2 SYDVKM. This CDR3 region has 14 residues.

This clonotype was observed a handful of times. The chain couples TRBV7-6 to TRBJ1-3; D might be TRBD1 (6 bases). The CDR3 length is 15 residues. Trimming removed 2 bases at V and 4 bases at J, with 12 bases between. Germline V lookup: CDR1 SGHVS, CDR2 FNYEAQ. CDR3 sequence: CASSLMGAQGNTIYF. CDR3 nucleotide sequence: TGTGCCAGCAGCTTAATGGGGGCGCAAGGAAACACCATATATTTT.

This clonotype was detected many times. The CDR3 protein is CASSRWAGGDTDTQYF. The DNA for the CDR3 is TGTGCCAGCAGCCGTTGGGCCGGGGGGGACACAGATACGCAGTATTTT. The chain uses TRBV27 and TRBJ2-3, with TRBD2 matching 8 bases. Germline V CDR1 and CDR2: MNHEY, SMNVEV (reference sequence). CDR3 length equals 16 residues. The ends lost 6 bases at V and 2 bases at J; junction bases unmatched: 10.

This clonotype was seen a handful of times. The genes are TRBV3-1 and TRBJ1-6, with D perhaps TRBD1 (5 bases). V lost 1 base and J lost 6, with 13 bases in between. The CDR3 is made up of 16 amino acids. CDR1 is LGHDT and CDR2 is YNNKEL in the germline V gene (reference sequence). For the CDR3, the DNA is TGTGCCAGCAGCCAAGGAGGTCGTGGGGGTAATTCACCCCTCCACTTT. It codes for CASSQGGRGGNSPLHF.

This clonotype was counted between two and nine times. The V call is TRBV18, the J call TRBJ2-1; D is unresolved. The CDR3 is 14 amino acids. Germline V lookup: CDR1 KGHSH, CDR2 LQKENI. V was shortened by 5 bases and J by 6 bases, with 14 bases between the two germline ends. The CDR3 DNA is TGTGCCAGCTCATCATTTCGTCCTCTCAATGAGCAGTTCTTC. It encodes CASSSFRPLNEQFF.

This clonotype was seen ten or more times. The chain joins TRBV6-5 to TRBJ1-1; no definite D call. The V end was cut by 3 bases, the J end by 4 bases, with 15 bases between. This CDR3 has 15 amino acids. Looked up from germline, CDR1 is MNHEY and CDR2 is SVGAGI. CDR3 nucleotides: TGTGCCAGCAGTTATAGTGGTCCCGCATCCACTGAAGCTTTCTTT. This translates into CASSYSGPASTEAFF.

The sample holds a few counts of this clonotype. The rearrangement joins TRBV28 to TRBJ1-1, with D possibly being TRBD1 (5 bases). CDR3 length: 14 amino acids. Looked up from germline, CDR1 is MDHEN and CDR2 is SYDVKM. V lost 4 bases and J 9 bases, leaving 18 bases between the germline ends. The CDR3, as DNA: TGTGCCAGCAGTTCCGCGGATGGGAGGGGAAAAGCTTTCTTT. Translating gives CASSSADGRGKAFF. Full variable domain (remainder filled in from reference TRBV28 and TRBJ1-1): DVKVTQSSRYLVKRTGEKVFLECVQDMDHENMFWYRQDPGLGLRLIYFSYDVKMKEKGDIPEGYSVSREKKERFSLILESASTNQTSMYLCASSSADGRGKAFFGQGTRLTVV.

The V and J genes are TRBV29-1 and TRBJ2-6; D not certain. CDR1 and CDR2 from the germline V gene are SQVTM and ANQGSEA. Trimming took 1 base from V and 0 from J, leaving 7 bases between them. This CDR3 is 15 amino acids long. The DNA for the CDR3 is TGCAGCGTTGAAGCGGGTCGCTCTGGGGCCAACGTCCTGACTTTC. Residues: CSVEAGRSGANVLTF.

This clonotype occurred a few times. This CDR3 is CASSPILGSGANVLTF. CDR3 coding DNA: TGTGCCAGCTCACCCATTCTGGGTTCCGGGGCCAACGTCCTGACTTTC. V is TRBV18 and J is TRBJ2-6; D is undetermined. There are 16 residues in the CDR3. V was pared by 3 bases and J by 4 bases, with 13 bases between. Per germline, CDR1 KGHSH and CDR2 LQKENI. Based on the CDR3 plus reference TRBV18 and TRBJ2-6, the full variable domain is NAGVMQNPRHLVRRRGQEARLRCSPMKGHSHVYWYRQLPEEGLKFMVYLQKENIIDESGMPKERFSAEFPKEGPSILRIQQVVRGDSAAYFCASSPILGSGANVLTFGAGSRLTVL.

This clonotype appeared many times. An end of the junction does not agree with germline; a read error may underlie this. The V call is TRBV27, the J call TRBJ2-7; 7 nucleotides align to TRBD1. Germline CDR1 MNHEY, CDR2 SMNVEV (reference sequence). This CDR3 is 15 amino acids long. The CDR3 reads CASSSHGTVPTISHF. The CDR3 DNA reads TGTGCCAGCAGTTCCCATGGGACAGTCCCTACGATTTCTCACTTC.

This clonotype was seen more than once but under ten times. The CDR3 is CASSVRQEIYNEQFF. CDR3 sequence (DNA): TGTGCCAGCAGCGTCCGACAGGAAATCTACAATGAGCAGTTCTTC. This sequence joins TRBV7-9 and TRBJ2-1; D is perhaps TRBD1 (6 bases). V shed 5 bases and J shed 3 bases, with 14 bases lying between them. CDR1 and CDR2 (germline): SEHNR, FQNEAQ (reference sequence). The CDR3 runs 15 residues.

This clonotype was observed many times. This chain links TRBV7-2 with TRBJ2-1; unclear D gene. The V gene's germline CDR1 is SGHTA and CDR2 FQGNSA. The CDR3 has 16 residues. Trimming left V 5 bases short and J 10 bases short, with 24 bases between. The CDR3 bases are TGTGCCAGCAGCCTTTCGACGTCCCCGGGCCCTGAGGAGCAGTTCTTC. This sequence encodes CASSLSTSPGPEEQFF.

The rearrangement links TRBV12-3 or TRBV12-4 to TRBJ2-5; 11 nucleotides line up with TRBD2. J gave up 5 bases and V 6 bases, and 14 bases lay outside the gene matches. The CDR3 is made up of 17 amino acids. For the CDR3, the DNA is TGTGCCAGCAGCCTCCTAGCGGGGGGCTCAAGTCGGGAGACCCAGTACTTC. Translating gives CASSLLAGGSSRETQYF.